Following are 17 T cell receptor beta chains from one sample sequenced in a study of post-analysis software for immune sequencing data. The TCR beta cDNA libraries carried unique molecular identifiers. TCRdb ran MiXCR on the PCR reads and lists one entry per CDR3 protein. Of about 200,000 distinct CDR3 sequences in the sample, roughly 28% are singletons; the top ten hold about 3.7%. General study results and limits: There were roughly 5 TRBV segments more frequent in patients than controls, and TRBV5-6, TRBV5-1 and TRBV20-1 were among them.

Antigen specificity for these receptors is unknown. Sequencing was performed on blood. All receptors come from a girl aged 2 to 17 with multiple sclerosis.

This clonotype has at least ten counts. The V call is TRBV7-6, the J call TRBJ1-1, with TRBD1 matching over 9 bases. Germline CDR1 and CDR2: SGHVS and FNYEAQ. V shed 0 bases, J shed 11 bases, and the junction held 13 bases outside the gene matches. There are 16 residues in the CDR3. The CDR3 protein is CASSLAPGQGGIEAFF. As DNA, the CDR3 is TGTGCCAGCAGCTTAGCCCCGGGACAGGGAGGGATAGAGGCTTTCTTT.

CDR3 in amino acids: CASKGSGSYEQFF. The CDR3 bases are TGTGCCAGCAAGGGTAGCGGGAGTTATGAGCAGTTCTTC. This chain connects TRBV3-1 to TRBJ2-1; TRBD2 aligns across 9 bases. Germline V lookup: CDR1 LGHDT, CDR2 YNNKEL (reference sequence). With 7 bases clipped from V and 8 bases from J, the junction kept 6 bases outside the gene matches. The CDR3 is 13 residues long.

In regard to this clonotype: One junction end does not reproduce the germline sequence, and a read error may be involved. The chain is built from TRBV7-8 and TRBJ1-5, with D possibly being TRBD1 (5 bases). Germline CDR1 is SGHVS and CDR2 is FQNEAQ. CDR3 length: 15 amino acids. The CDR3 protein is CVSSPGQGSNQPQHF. In DNA form, the CDR3 reads TGTGTCAGCAGCCCCGGACAAGGTAGCAATCAGCCCCAGCATTTT. The entire variable domain, with the rest obtained from reference TRBV7-8 and TRBJ1-5, is as follows: GAGVSQSPRYKVAKRGQDVALRCDPISGHVSLFWYQQALGQGPEFLTYFQNEAQLDKSGLPSDRFFAERPEGSVSTLKIQRTQQEDSAVYLCVSSPGQGSNQPQHFGDGTRLSIL.

This sequence joins TRBV7-6 and TRBJ1-1; 7 positions match TRBD1. Unmatched junction bases numbered 7, after V lost 1 base and J lost 5 bases. The CDR3 sequence is 15 residues long. Germline lookup yields CDR1 SGHVS and CDR2 FNYEAQ. In DNA form, the CDR3 reads TGTGCCAGCAGCTTAGGGGATGAACAGGGGACTGAAGCTTTCTTT. Encoded protein: CASSLGDEQGTEAFF. Full variable domain (rest looked up from reference TRBV7-6 and TRBJ1-1): GAGVSQSPRYKVTKRGQDVALRCDPISGHVSLYWYRQALGQGPEFLTYFNYEAQQDKSGLPNDRFSAERPEGSISTLTIQRTEQRDSAMYRCASSLGDEQGTEAFFGQGTRLTVV.

In this sample, this clonotype turned up a few times. DNA for the CDR3: TGCAGTGCTCGCCAGACTAGCGGGAGAGTCTGGGAGCAGTACTTC. As protein: CSARQTSGRVWEQYF. The V and J genes are TRBV20-1 and TRBJ2-5, with 12 bases identical to TRBD2. CDR1 is DFQATT, CDR2 SNEGSKA, per germline (reference sequence). With V trimmed by 5 bases and J by 11 bases, 15 bases remained unmatched. The CDR3 is 15 amino acids.

There are a few counts of this clonotype. The chain combines TRBV6-5 with TRBJ2-2; D uncertain. V lost 7 bases and J lost 2, with 11 bases in between. The CDR3 is 14 amino acids. Germline CDR1 MNHEY, CDR2 SVGAGI. The CDR3: CASTRLVNTGELFF. The CDR3 DNA reads as TGTGCCAGCACAAGGCTAGTTAACACCGGGGAGCTGTTTTTT.

This clonotype was seen once. With a much larger clone just one base away, this may be a read error. This rearrangement joins TRBV5-1 to TRBJ2-1, with D perhaps being TRBD1 or TRBD2 (5 bases each). The J call may be in error: the DNA end matches TRBJ2-7 better. Germline CDR1 SGHRS, CDR2 YFSETQ. The CDR3 spans 15 residues. CDR3 amino acids: CASRNEFGGYNEQYF. The CDR3 region has the DNA TGCGCCAGCAGAAATGAGTTTGGGGGATACAATGAGCAGTACTTC.

The V and J genes are TRBV6-4 and TRBJ2-1, with D possibly matching TRBD1 (5 bases). The V and J ends lost 6 bases and 9 bases respectively, with 15 bases between them. The CDR3 contains 13 residues. The V gene's germline CDR1 is MRHNA and CDR2 SNTAGT. CDR3 coding DNA: TGTGCCAGCAGCGAACTTCTAAGGGGTGAGCAGTTCTTC. Its translation is CASSELLRGEQFF.

About this clonotype: A junction end diverges from the germline sequence, so it may reflect a read error. V usage is TRBV7-9 and J usage is TRBJ1-2; D may be TRBD1 (6 bases). CDR1 is SEHNR, CDR2 FQNEAQ, per germline (reference sequence). This CDR3 has 14 residues. The CDR3, as DNA: TGTGCCGGCAGCTTAGGACGACAGGATGATGGCTACACCTTC. It yields the protein CAGSLGRQDDGYTF.

At least ten counts were recorded for this clonotype. V usage is TRBV7-2 and J usage is TRBJ2-3, with D uncertain. Trimming removed 4 bases at V and 3 bases at J, with 14 bases between. This CDR3 region has 15 residues. Germline CDR1 reads SGHTA; CDR2 reads FQGNSA. The DNA for the CDR3 is TGTGCCAGCAGCTCCTGGGGATTTAAAACAGATACGCAGTATTTT. Its protein product is CASSSWGFKTDTQYF. Drawing the rest from reference TRBV7-2 and TRBJ2-3, the complete variable domain is GAGVSQSPSNKVTEKGKDVELRCDPISGHTALYWYRQSLGQGLEFLIYFQGNSAPDKSGLPSDRFSAERTGGSVSTLTIQRTQQEDSAVYLCASSSWGFKTDTQYFGPGTRLTVL.

The V call is TRBV7-2, the J call TRBJ2-4; 8 nucleotides line up with TRBD1. V dropped 4 bases and J dropped 9; count of bases not matched to a gene: 11. Germline CDR1 SGHTA, CDR2 FQGNSA. There are 15 residues in the CDR3. In DNA form, the CDR3 reads TGTGCCAGCAGCTCCCCCCCGCAGGGGGCAGGCATTCAGTACTTC. The encoded protein is CASSSPPQGAGIQYF.

Concerning this clonotype itself: Just one base apart from a much larger clone, this may be a read error. The V gene is TRBV20-1, the J gene TRBJ2-4; no firm D call. This CDR3 region has 15 residues. Germline V gene sequence: CDR1 DFQATT, CDR2 SNEGSKA (reference sequence). The CDR3 here is CSASNPRLAKNLQYF. CDR3 coding DNA: TGCAGTGCTAGTAATCCCCGTTTAGCCAAAAACCTTCAGTACTTC.

This clonotype has only a few counts. The rearrangement uses TRBV5-1 and TRBJ1-5, with 10 bases matching TRBD1. V lost 0 bases and J lost 0; bases outside the gene matches: 6. The CDR3 loop spans 18 amino acids. CDR1 is SGHRS and CDR2 is YFSETQ in the germline V gene. CDR3 sequence reads: CASSLGGQGVYSNQPQHF. In nucleotides, the CDR3 is TGCGCCAGCAGCTTGGGTGGACAGGGGGTTTATAGCAATCAGCCCCAGCATTTT.

At least ten counts were recorded for this clonotype. The gene calls are TRBV20-1 and TRBJ1-2; TRBD1 aligns across 9 bases. The length of the CDR3 is 15 residues. The V gene's germline CDR1 is DFQATT and CDR2 SNEGSKA (reference sequence). The V and J ends lost 3 bases and 2 bases, in that order; junction bases with no gene match: 7. Written as DNA, the CDR3 is TGCAGTGCTAGGGAGACCGGGACAGGGAACTATGGCTACACCTTC. Its translation: CSARETGTGNYGYTF.

This clonotype was seen at least ten times. The chain has TRBV6-5 and TRBJ2-7; 9 nucleotides align to TRBD1. The CDR3 runs 15 residues. The V and J ends lost 0 bases and 3 bases, in that order; junction bases with no gene match: 3. CDR1 is MNHEY, CDR2 SVGAGI, per germline. The CDR3 region has the DNA TGTGCCAGCAGTTACTCACCGGGACAGGGCTACGAGCAGTACTTC. Translated: CASSYSPGQGYEQYF.

This clonotype is medium-sized (0.01 to 0.1%). The CDR3 sequence is CASSLWGPGPGNREQYF. CDR3 DNA: TGTGCCAGCAGCTTATGGGGTCCGGGACCCGGGAACCGGGAGCAGTACTTC. The V call is TRBV7-8, the J call TRBJ2-7; either TRBD1 or TRBD2 may fit D (5 bases each). Germline loops: CDR1 SGHVS, CDR2 FQNEAQ. CDR3 length equals 17 residues. The V end was cut by 2 bases, the J end by 7 bases, with 24 bases between.

This chain connects TRBV11-2 to TRBJ2-3; no definite D call. The CDR3 is made up of 14 amino acids. V was clipped by 3 bases and J by 4 bases, with 11 bases between them. Germline V gene data show CDR1 as SGHAT and CDR2 as FQNNGV. The CDR3 reads CASSFMMTADTQYF. The CDR3, as DNA: TGTGCCAGCAGCTTCATGATGACGGCAGATACGCAGTATTTT.